Detailed here is one T cell receptor (beta chain). As yet, its antigen is unknown. The CDR3 spans 16 residues. After removal of 7 bases from V and 1 base from J, the junction contained 10 bases not matched to a gene. Germline-derived CDR1 and CDR2 are SQVTM and ANQGSEA. 13 Jbeta primers and 60 Vbeta primers were used for the PCR. Sequencing used immunoSEQ multiplex PCR; TCRdb keeps in-frame clones, though not all of them. The repertoire holds some 52,000 clones, around 70% seen once, with roughly 2.9% in the top ten. The data stem from a study of cytomegalovirus exposure and HLA in healthy donors. Overall study results and limits: Earlier analysis looked at TCR beta V segments, and most were productive about 90% or about 30% of the time.

The chain couples TRBV29-1 to TRBJ2-7, with 13 bases identical to TRBD2. This receptor was identified in a man aged 18 to 29 in good health and CMV-seronegative. The source material was PBMCs. The CDR3 sequence is CSGGNLLAGGSYEQYF. CDR3 bases: TGCAGCGGTGGGAATCTACTAGCGGGAGGGTCCTACGAGCAGTACTTC.